The 11 T cell receptor beta chains presented below share a single source sample, sequenced in a study of T cell responses to AZD1222 COVID-19 vaccine. TCRdb's table, derived via immunoSEQ multiplex PCR, lists solely in-frame clones and lacks some. The sample comprises around 140,000 clones, roughly 88% of which are singletons, and 1.5% to 2% rests with the top ten. Sequences were derived from peripheral blood, sampled 28 days after the second AZD1222 dose. These receptors were taken from an adult who received the AZD1222 COVID-19 vaccine.

The gene calls are TRBV5-1 and TRBJ2-7; tentatively, D is TRBD2 (7 bases). Germline values: CDR1 SGHRS, CDR2 YFSETQ. V was clipped by 4 bases and J by 5 bases, with 19 bases between them. This CDR3 has 15 amino acids. In nucleotides, the CDR3 is TGCGCCAGCAGCCCCGTGGTGGGGAGGGGGAACGAGCAGTACTTC. Translated, it gives CASSPVVGRGNEQYF.

The genes are TRBV5-8 and TRBJ2-1, with 16 bases lining up with TRBD2. The CDR3 has 17 residues. The V segment lost 2 bases and the J segment 10 bases; nucleotides outside the gene matches: 9. CDR1 and CDR2 from the germline V gene are SGHTS and YDEGEE. The CDR3: CASSLTGTSGGAREQFF. CDR3 nucleotide sequence: TGTGCCAGCAGCTTAACCGGGACTAGCGGGGGGGCAAGGGAGCAGTTCTTC.

The rearrangement links TRBV5-5 to TRBJ1-5; 8 positions match TRBD1. The CDR3 totals 14 residues. CDR1 SGHKS and CDR2 YYEKEE come from the germline V gene (reference sequence). V lost 6 bases to trimming and J lost 1 base; unmatched junction nucleotides: 3. CDR3 bases: TGTGCCAGCACCCCAGGGGGCAGCAATCAGCCCCAGCATTTT. Protein: CASTPGGSNQPQHF.

This clone turned up a few times. V and J are TRBV5-1 and TRBJ1-1; tentatively, D is TRBD1 (5 bases). This CDR3 region has 14 residues. The germline V gene has CDR1 SGHRS and CDR2 YFSETQ. The germline V and J ends were trimmed by 4 bases and 5 bases, with 15 bases remaining between them. The CDR3 sequence: CASSPLAKGTEAFF. In DNA, the CDR3 is TGCGCCAGCAGCCCCCTCGCAAAGGGGACTGAAGCTTTCTTT.

The gene calls are TRBV6-5 and TRBJ1-4, with D uncertain. This CDR3 is 12 amino acids long. V gave up 6 bases and J gave up 8 bases, with 10 bases separating them. CDR1 and CDR2 (germline): MNHEY, SVGAGI. The CDR3 reads CASSRLGEKLFF. Here the CDR3 DNA reads TGTGCCAGCAGCCGCCTAGGAGAAAAACTGTTTTTT.

The rearrangement joins TRBV7-6 to TRBJ1-4; weak D call: TRBD1 (5 bases). The ends were cut back, 5 bases at V and 1 base at J, with 11 bases in the middle. This CDR3 is 15 amino acids long. CDR1 is SGHVS, CDR2 FNYEAQ, per germline. CDR3 bases: TGTGCCAGCAGCCCAACAGGTGAAACTAATGAAAAACTGTTTTTT. Translated: CASSPTGETNEKLFF.

The chain is built from TRBV6-5 and TRBJ1-5, with D possibly being TRBD1 (5 bases). This CDR3 spans 14 amino acids. Looked up from germline, CDR1 is MNHEY and CDR2 is SVGAGI. The V and J ends lost 6 bases and 3 bases respectively, with 12 bases between them. The CDR3 is CASRKGQNNQPQHF. CDR3 DNA: TGTGCCAGCAGGAAGGGGCAGAACAATCAGCCCCAGCATTTT.

This clone appeared a single time. The rearrangement links TRBV19 to TRBJ1-1; weak D call: TRBD1 (5 bases). V lost 4 bases and J 0 bases, leaving 12 bases between the germline ends. The CDR3 is 15 amino acids. Germline lookup yields CDR1 LNHDA and CDR2 SQIVND (reference sequence). The CDR3 region has the DNA TGTGCCAGTAGTAGAGCCGGGACTTTGAACACTGAAGCTTTCTTT. Protein sequence: CASSRAGTLNTEAFF.

This clone appeared a single time. This chain links TRBV7-2 with TRBJ2-1; 8 positions agree with TRBD1. V shed 5 bases, J shed 9 bases, and the junction held 3 bases outside the gene matches. This CDR3 region has 12 residues. CDR1 is SGHTA and CDR2 is FQGNSA in the germline V gene. The CDR3 protein is CASSMTGVEQFF. The CDR3 nucleotides are TGTGCCAGCAGCATGACAGGGGTTGAGCAGTTCTTC.

This chain uses TRBV5-4 with TRBJ2-2, with D tentatively TRBD1 (5 bases). Germline-derived CDR1 and CDR2 are SGHNT and YYREEE (reference sequence). V was trimmed by 0 bases and J by 6 bases, leaving 9 bases between them. This CDR3 is 14 amino acids long. CDR3 coding DNA: TGTGCCAGCAGCTTGGCAGGGCCCCCCGGGGAGCTGTTTTTT. It translates to CASSLAGPPGELFF.

This chain uses TRBV6-1 with TRBJ2-7, with D maybe TRBD1 (6 bases). The germline V and J ends were trimmed by 1 base and 1 base, with 11 bases remaining between them. This CDR3 spans 15 amino acids. CDR1 and CDR2 (germline): MNHNS, SASEGT. CDR3: CASSEGDILSYEQYV. As DNA, the CDR3 is TGTGCCAGCAGTGAAGGGGACATCCTATCCTACGAGCAGTACGTC.